This entry lists 20 T cell receptor beta chains sequenced from one sample in a study of T cell responses to AZD1222 COVID-19 vaccine. Measured with immunoSEQ multiplex PCR; TCRdb has only the in-frame clones, and not every one. In the table there are about 160,000 clones, about nine tenths of which are singletons. The sample here was peripheral blood, taken on day 0 of AZD1222 vaccination. The receptors here all came from an adult in good health.

The chain couples TRBV2 to TRBJ2-2, with D possibly called TRBD1 or TRBD2 (5 bases each). Trimming pared 7 bases from V and 7 bases from J, leaving 10 bases between. From germline, CDR1 is SNHLY and CDR2 FYNNEI. The CDR3 extends over 12 amino acids. The CDR3 bases are TGTGCCAGCATGGGGGAGAGCGGGGAGCTGTTTTTT. Translated, it gives CASMGESGELFF. Full variable domain (rest looked up from reference TRBV2 and TRBJ2-2): EPEVTQTPSHQVTQMGQEVILRCVPISNHLYFYWYRQILGQKVEFLVSFYNNEISEKSEIFDDQFSVERPDGSNFTLKIRSTKLEDSAMYFCASMGESGELFFGEGSRLTVL.

The V gene is TRBV5-6, the J gene TRBJ1-3; 10 nucleotides align to TRBD1. Germline V lookup: CDR1 SGHDT, CDR2 YYEEEE. V lost 3 bases to trimming and J lost 2 bases; unmatched junction nucleotides: 5. CDR3 length: 16 residues. The CDR3 sequence: CASSYRTGGPGNTIYF. CDR3 DNA: TGTGCCAGCAGCTATAGGACAGGGGGACCTGGAAACACCATATATTTT.

This clone was detected once. This chain connects TRBV4-1 to TRBJ1-2; D unclear. Trimming took off 1 base at V and 4 bases at J, with 13 bases between the two ends. Germline CDR1 and CDR2: MGHRA and YSYEKL. The CDR3 extends over 15 amino acids. CDR3 sequence (DNA): TGCGCCAGCAGCCAAGGAGATCATCCCAGCTATGGCTACACCTTC. This encodes CASSQGDHPSYGYTF.

The genes are TRBV4-2 and TRBJ1-4; 9 bases agree with TRBD1. Per the germline V gene, CDR1 is LGHNA and CDR2 is YNFKEQ. Losses at the gene ends were 0 bases for V and 5 bases for J; bases not matched to a gene: 4. The CDR3 contains 16 residues. The CDR3 bases are TGTGCCAGCAGCCAAGATCGGGACAGGGAGAATGAAAAACTGTTTTTT. This codes for CASSQDRDRENEKLFF.

This sequence joins TRBV27 and TRBJ1-5; no reliable D call. Germline CDR1 is MNHEY and CDR2 is SMNVEV (reference sequence). V was shortened by 5 bases and J by 7 bases, with 15 bases between the two germline ends. The CDR3 is made up of 14 amino acids. The CDR3 is CASSPSFTPQPQHF. CDR3 nucleotide sequence: TGTGCCAGCAGTCCCTCGTTCACACCCCAGCCCCAGCATTTT.

The rearrangement links TRBV5-1 to TRBJ2-7; maybe TRBD1 (5 bases). The germline V and J ends were trimmed by 2 bases and 0 bases, with 15 bases remaining between them. The germline V gene encodes CDR1 SGHRS and CDR2 YFSETQ. The CDR3 totals 16 residues. The CDR3 sequence: CASSFRIGVNSYEQYF. The CDR3 DNA sequence: TGCGCCAGCAGCTTTAGAATAGGGGTGAACTCCTACGAGCAGTACTTC. The complete variable domain, with remaining parts taken from reference TRBV5-1 and TRBJ2-7, reads KAGVTQTPRYLIKTRGQQVTLSCSPISGHRSVSWYQQTPGQGLQFLFEYFSETQRNKGNFPGRFSGRQFSNSRSEMNVSTLELGDSALYLCASSFRIGVNSYEQYFGPGTRLTVT.

The chain has TRBV11-3 and TRBJ2-3; no firm D call. Trimming stripped 2 bases from V and 6 bases from J, with 6 bases between. The CDR3 runs 12 residues. Germline CDR1 and CDR2: SGHNT and YENEEA. DNA of the CDR3: TGTGCCAGCAGCTTAAATGAGGATACGCAGTATTTT. It specifies CASSLNEDTQYF.

This clone occurred once. The CDR3 DNA is TGTGCCAGCAGCTTAAAAGGGACAAGTAACTATGGCTACACCTTC. It codes for CASSLKGTSNYGYTF. This chain connects TRBV7-3 to TRBJ1-2, with a tentative D call TRBD1 (6 bases). The V gene lost 1 base and the J gene lost 1 base, with 10 bases spanning the gap. Germline assignment: CDR1 SGHTA and CDR2 FQGTGA. CDR3 length: 15 amino acids.

The chain has TRBV6-5 and TRBJ2-1; unclear D gene. The CDR3 loop spans 13 amino acids. Trimming left V 0 bases short and J 7 bases short, with 7 bases between. Germline V CDR1 and CDR2: MNHEY, SVGAGI. In DNA, the CDR3 is TGTGCCAGCAGTTACTCGATGGGAAATGAGCAGTTCTTC. As protein: CASSYSMGNEQFF.

This chain connects TRBV7-9 to TRBJ2-7, with D uncertain. The CDR3 consists of 12 residues. V dropped 2 bases and J dropped 3 bases, with 5 bases sitting between them. From germline, CDR1 is SEHNR and CDR2 FQNEAQ (reference sequence). This CDR3 reads CASSLRGYEQYF. CDR3 sequence (DNA): TGTGCCAGCAGCTTAAGAGGCTACGAGCAGTACTTC.

V gene TRBV4-2 combines with J gene TRBJ1-4; D is ambiguous. V was shortened by 0 bases and J by 0 bases, with 5 bases between the two germline ends. There are 15 residues in the CDR3. Per the germline V gene, CDR1 is LGHNA and CDR2 is YNFKEQ. CDR3 region: CASSQDWTTNEKLFF. The CDR3 bases are TGTGCCAGCAGCCAAGATTGGACAACTAATGAAAAACTGTTTTTT.

The chain couples TRBV6-2 or TRBV6-3 to TRBJ1-5; 8 positions match TRBD1. There are 16 residues in the CDR3. The J segment lost 0 bases and the V segment lost 6 bases, leaving 7 bases of the junction unmatched. Germline loops: CDR1 MNHEY, CDR2 SVGEGT. In DNA, the CDR3 is TGTGCCAGCAGCCGGGGACAGGCCTTTAGCAATCAGCCCCAGCATTTT. Its protein is CASSRGQAFSNQPQHF.

The chain employs TRBV9 and TRBJ2-7; 7 bases agree with TRBD2. The V and J ends lost 3 bases and 3 bases, in that order; junction bases with no gene match: 12. CDR1 SGDLS and CDR2 YYNGEE come from the germline V gene. The CDR3 contains 16 residues. The CDR3 is CASSDGSSGIGYEQYF. Here the CDR3 DNA reads TGTGCCAGCAGCGACGGATCTAGCGGAATTGGCTACGAGCAGTACTTC.

This clone was counted once. V usage is TRBV15 and J usage is TRBJ1-5; 11 nucleotides align to TRBD1. The V gene's germline CDR1 is LNHNV and CDR2 YYDKDF (reference sequence). The ends lost 2 bases at V and 6 bases at J; junction bases unmatched: 6. The CDR3 runs to 16 residues. The DNA of the CDR3 is TGTGCCACCAGCAGAAGGGACAGGGGGGGAGGTCAGCCCCAGCATTTT. As protein: CATSRRDRGGGQPQHF.

The chain employs TRBV3-1 (or the pseudogene TRBV3-2) and TRBJ1-1; D is undetermined. The V end was cut by 3 bases, the J end by 8 bases, with 10 bases between. The CDR3 extends over 12 amino acids. Germline assignment: CDR1 LGHDT and CDR2 YNNKEL (reference sequence). The CDR3 spells CASSHRAHEAFF. In DNA, the CDR3 is TGTGCCAGCAGCCATAGAGCGCACGAAGCTTTCTTT.

This chain uses TRBV18 with TRBJ1-4; weak D call: TRBD1 (6 bases). The germline V gene has CDR1 KGHSH and CDR2 LQKENI. Between the trimmed V and J ends, which lost 6 bases and 8 bases, there was a span of 16 bases. This CDR3 spans 14 amino acids. CDR3 DNA: TGTGCCAGCTCTCAGGGGACGGATGTAGAAAAACTGTTTTTT. Amino acids: CASSQGTDVEKLFF.

V is TRBV7-2 and J is TRBJ2-2; no definite D call. V gave up 0 bases and J gave up 3 bases, with 8 bases separating them. Germline V gene lookup returns CDR1 SGHTA and CDR2 FQGNSA. The CDR3 sequence is 15 residues long. Written as DNA, the CDR3 is TGTGCCAGCAGCTTAGCAGGACCCTACACCGGGGAGCTGTTTTTT. Its translation: CASSLAGPYTGELFF.

This chain joins TRBV12-5 and TRBJ2-2; 9 nucleotides agree with TRBD2. V lost 6 bases, J lost 1 base, and 15 bases stayed unmatched. The CDR3 contains 19 residues. Germline V gives CDR1 LGHNT, CDR2 FRNRAP. CDR3 region: CASGTSRGGLLMNTGELFF. The CDR3 DNA follows: TGTGCTAGTGGCACATCGCGGGGGGGCCTTTTAATGAACACCGGGGAGCTGTTTTTT.

The chain joins TRBV7-3 to TRBJ1-1; maybe TRBD1 (6 bases). Per germline, CDR1 SGHTA and CDR2 FQGTGA. This CDR3 comprises 16 residues. V was shortened by 3 bases and J by 4 bases, with 18 bases between the two germline ends. The CDR3 nucleotides are TGTGCCAGCAGCTTCCTCACGGGACAAAGAGGCACTGAAGCTTTCTTT. It yields the protein CASSFLTGQRGTEAFF.

The gene calls are TRBV12-5 and TRBJ2-2; 9 bases align to TRBD1. V dropped 1 base and J dropped 6; count of bases not matched to a gene: 12. Germline CDR1 is LGHNT and CDR2 is FRNRAP. The length of the CDR3 is 18 residues. CDR3 sequence reads: CASGLGQTGTGFPGELFF. The CDR3 DNA reads as TGTGCTAGTGGTTTGGGACAAACCGGGACAGGGTTTCCCGGGGAGCTGTTTTTT. The full variable domain, completed using reference TRBV12-5 and TRBJ2-2, is DARVTQTPRHKVTEMGQEVTMRCQPILGHNTVFWYRQTMMQGLELLAYFRNRAPLDDSGMPKDRFSAEMPDATLATLKIQPSEPRDSAVYFCASGLGQTGTGFPGELFFGEGSRLTVL.